Listed below are T cell receptor beta chains from one sample, sequenced in a study of blood T cell repertoires in COVID-19. Sequenced by immunoSEQ multiplex PCR; TCRdb stores in-frame clones only, minus some. The table records hundreds of thousands of clones, around 86% of them present only once. Sequencing was performed on PBMCs or T cells enriched from blood (not recorded which). These TCRs come from a man aged 40-49 years who had recovered from COVID-19. Both conserved end residues are trimmed from each CDR3. Each record gives: V gene, D gene, J gene, CDR3 protein. D genes are given only for firm matches.

V gene: TRBV19
D gene: TRBD2
J gene: TRBJ2-7
CDR3 protein: ASSSSSGSSYEQY

V gene: TRBV19
D gene: .
J gene: TRBJ1-5
CDR3 protein: ASSIQGYSNQPQH

V gene: TRBV7-6
D gene: .
J gene: TRBJ2-7
CDR3 protein: ASSLTSSEQY

V gene: TRBV15
D gene: .
J gene: TRBJ2-5
CDR3 protein: ATSRSYLGETQY

V gene: TRBV5-6
D gene: .
J gene: TRBJ1-2
CDR3 protein: ASSLGQLGGYT

V gene: TRBV7-2
D gene: .
J gene: TRBJ1-1
CDR3 protein: ASSFSLGGTEAF

V gene: TRBV11-3
D gene: TRBD1
J gene: TRBJ1-2
CDR3 protein: ASSDGAPDRDHGYT

V gene: TRBV14
D gene: .
J gene: TRBJ2-1
CDR3 protein: ASSQDPPSFNEQF

V gene: TRBV3-1/TRBV3-2
D gene: .
J gene: TRBJ2-1
CDR3 protein: ASSHRDFGEQF

V gene: TRBV30
D gene: .
J gene: TRBJ1-4
CDR3 protein: AWSERTRTNEKLF

V gene: TRBV18
D gene: TRBD1
J gene: TRBJ2-7
CDR3 protein: ASSPQAGHRGQY

V gene: TRBV7-9
D gene: .
J gene: TRBJ1-4
CDR3 protein: ASSFRQENEKLF

V gene: TRBV21-1
D gene: .
J gene: TRBJ1-1
CDR3 protein: ASSKDRSRPPWDTEAF

V gene: TRBV7-3
D gene: .
J gene: TRBJ2-3
CDR3 protein: ASSSDERSDLPDTQY

V gene: TRBV5-6
D gene: TRBD1
J gene: TRBJ2-3
CDR3 protein: ASSFYRGDTQY

V gene: TRBV20-1
D gene: .
J gene: TRBJ2-7
CDR3 protein: SASLPSLPYEQY

V gene: TRBV6-1
D gene: .
J gene: TRBJ2-1
CDR3 protein: ASSSNNEQF

V gene: TRBV7-3
D gene: .
J gene: TRBJ1-6
CDR3 protein: ASSLKGRVRSPLH

V gene: TRBV19
D gene: TRBD2
J gene: TRBJ2-5
CDR3 protein: ASSIGGGGVPDQY

V gene: TRBV11-2
D gene: TRBD2
J gene: TRBJ2-1
CDR3 protein: ASSLDRTSYHEQF

V gene: TRBV6-6
D gene: .
J gene: TRBJ1-4
CDR3 protein: ASSYSPGGQGEKLF

V gene: TRBV18
D gene: .
J gene: TRBJ2-1
CDR3 protein: ASSPIDGGNEQF

V gene: TRBV18
D gene: .
J gene: TRBJ1-5
CDR3 protein: ASSPLRGPNQPQH

V gene: TRBV10-3
D gene: TRBD1
J gene: TRBJ2-7
CDR3 protein: AISGDRGAEQY

V gene: TRBV29-1
D gene: TRBD2
J gene: TRBJ2-7
CDR3 protein: SVALAGTLGEQY

V gene: TRBV7-2
D gene: TRBD2
J gene: TRBJ2-1
CDR3 protein: ASSTQRGGYNEQF